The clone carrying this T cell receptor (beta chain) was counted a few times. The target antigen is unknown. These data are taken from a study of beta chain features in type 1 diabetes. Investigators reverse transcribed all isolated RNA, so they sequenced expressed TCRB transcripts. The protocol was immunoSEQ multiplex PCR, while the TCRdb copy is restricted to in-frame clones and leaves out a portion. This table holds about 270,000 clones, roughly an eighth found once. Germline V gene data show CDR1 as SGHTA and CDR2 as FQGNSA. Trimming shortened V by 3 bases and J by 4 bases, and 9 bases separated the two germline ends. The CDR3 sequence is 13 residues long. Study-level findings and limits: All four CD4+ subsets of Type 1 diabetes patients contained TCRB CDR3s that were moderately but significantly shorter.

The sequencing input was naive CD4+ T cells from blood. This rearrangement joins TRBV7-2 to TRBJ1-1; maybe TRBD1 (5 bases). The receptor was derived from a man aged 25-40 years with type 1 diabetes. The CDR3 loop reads CASSFGASTEAFF. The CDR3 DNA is TGTGCCAGCAGCTTTGGGGCCAGCACTGAAGCTTTCTTT.